This entry is about one T cell receptor beta chain. This clonotype was counted many times. It lacks a known antigen. The sample holds no much larger clone one base away, and base qualities are not on file. This specimen belongs to a study of CD8 T cells in ankylosing spondylitis (dated by TCRdb to the late 2010s). Study-level background: The study set out to find disease-linked TCR variants by profiling T cell receptor beta repertoires in ankylosing spondylitis patients and healthy donors. The full study cohort comprised about 23 ankylosing spondylitis patients and roughly 110 healthy donors. Peripheral blood was sampled, and synovial fluid was additionally collected from ankylosing spondylitis patients.

TCRdb names Illumina HiSeq 2500 as the instrument used. Quantitative 5'-RACE with molecular barcodes was used to prepare TCR beta libraries. From the authors' description of their analysis: To identify disease-linked TCR variants, a new computational method was used, one built on a probabilistic model of VDJ rearrangement. TCRdb's own reprocessing of the public reads used fastp at Q25 and MiXCR and kept productive beta chains. Rows merge per CDR3 protein into single entries with the most common DNA and genes. The V and J calls come from TCRdb's annotation, not from the publication. Counted in this sample were around 100,000 distinct CDR3 sequences; roughly 8.5% of them appeared once. 30% of the sample rests with the top ten. Overall results and qualifications from the work: A TCR beta motif of several highly homologous amino acid variants appeared characteristic of blood from ankylosing spondylitis patients. The disease-linked clones had a CD8+ phenotype and were found at relatively low frequencies in peripheral blood. Significant enrichment of the disease-linked clones was reported in matched synovial fluid samples from ankylosing spondylitis patients. Some TCR beta motif variants had previously been reported in synovial fluid and blood of reactive arthritis patients, which suggested common disease-initiation mechanisms.

The trim is 4 bases for V and 2 bases for J, with a gap of 12 bases between the germline ends. The CDR3 numbers 14 residues from cysteine through phenylalanine. Here the CDR3 DNA is all that survives: 42 bases in frame from base 1. CDR1 and CDR2, looked up from the germline V gene, are SGHDN and FVKESK. This chain joins TRBV14 to TRBJ2-7; the D gene is perhaps TRBD1 or TRBD2, as each covers 5 bases. Sequencing was performed on blood, either unsorted or a sorted T cell fraction (not recorded which). The receptor's source is a male donor with ankylosing spondylitis. The base sequence is TGTGCCAGCAGCCCCGGGACGGCCACCTACGAGCAGTACTTC. Translated, it reads CASSPGTATYEQYF.